This entry features one T cell receptor (beta chain) sequence. Its target is not known. These data are taken from a study of tumor-infiltrating lymphocytes in primary liver carcinoma. At the level of the study: The neoplasms were of stage T1-T3 N0M0, with dimensions of roughly 4 to 11 cm across.

From approximately 0.5 ug of total RNA, TCR beta-specific cDNA was reverse-transcribed using a constant-region primer. What produced the TCR beta libraries was three nested multiplex PCR rounds using slightly modified ARM-PCR. Each of the first two PCR rounds ran approximately 11 cycles with TRBV1-TRBV30 forward and C-beta reverse primers. TCRdb processed the multiplex PCR reads anew with MiXCR; each CDR3 protein has one entry. The sample consists of more than 70,000 distinct CDR3 sequences, 65% to 75% of them appearing once. Without any cell sorting, about 18-30 mg of bulk tissue yielded co-extracted RNA and DNA. Study results and limitations: Tumor region pairs overlapped more than did tumor-adjacent and tumor-blood pairs.

Germline loops: CDR1 SGHKS, CDR2 YYEKEE (reference sequence). Trimming took off 4 bases at V and 10 bases at J, with 16 bases between the two ends. This CDR3 has 13 residues. The specimen was tumor-adjacent normal liver tissue. The chain is built from TRBV5-5 and TRBJ2-3; a possible D gene is TRBD2 (6 bases). This TCR came from a man between 35 and 55 years old with primary liver carcinoma and hepatitis B virus infection. This CDR3 is CASSPRGGNAQYF. The CDR3 DNA reads TGTGCCAGCAGCCCGAGAGGAGGGAACGCGCAGTATTTT. The whole variable domain, remainder taken from reference TRBV5-5 and TRBJ2-3, is DAGVTQSPTHLIKTRGQQVTLRCSPISGHKSVSWYQQVLGQGPQFIFQYYEKEERGRGNFPDRFSARQFPNYSSELNVNALLLGDSALYLCASSPRGGNAQYFGPGTRLTVL.